This T cell receptor (beta chain) was identified in a study of cytomegalovirus exposure and HLA in healthy donors. Sequencing was performed with immunoSEQ multiplex PCR; in TCRdb, only in-frame clones are kept and a portion is missing. The sample has 160,000 or so clones, 80% to 90% seen once. Material: PBMCs. This receptor was taken from a woman under 40 in good health and CMV-seronegative.

The CDR3 DNA reads as TGTGCCAGCAGTTTATTCCGCGGGGGGGCGCATGAGCAGTTCTTC. The encoded protein is CASSLFRGGAHEQFF. The genes are TRBV27 and TRBJ2-1, with TRBD2 matching over 9 bases. The CDR3 length is 15 residues. The V segment lost 1 base and the J segment 8 bases; nucleotides outside the gene matches: 6. Germline V gene data show CDR1 as MNHEY and CDR2 as SMNVEV (reference sequence).